The TCR beta chain described here comes from a study of cytomegalovirus exposure and HLA in healthy donors. As to this clone: The target antigen is unknown.

PCR primers comprised 60 Vbeta and 13 Jbeta primers. Libraries were prepared by immunoSEQ multiplex PCR; TCRdb keeps only in-frame clonotypes and omits some of them. The sample lists 120,000 or so clones; 50% to 80% were seen once. Findings and caveats of the study: In a later analysis, TCR beta V- and J-gene trimming showed a link to a missense DCLRE1C variant. Most observed TCR sequences were rare, whereas some public TCRs were detected in many donors. In a later analysis, across HLA loci, associated TCR counts were highest for DRB1, lowest for HLA-C.

Material for sequencing was PBMCs. The sequence was obtained from a woman aged 40 to 50 in good health and CMV-seropositive.

CDR3 sequence: CASSLPTVNTEAFF. The CDR3 nucleotides are TGCGCCAGCAGCTTGCCGACAGTGAACACTGAAGCTTTCTTT. The rearrangement uses TRBV5-1 and TRBJ1-1; D perhaps matches TRBD1 (5 bases). With 1 base removed from V and 0 bases from J, the gap between germline ends came to 7 bases. CDR1 is SGHRS and CDR2 is YFSETQ in the germline V gene. The CDR3 runs 14 residues.